The 14 T cell receptor beta chains given below trace back to one sample, sequenced in a study of blood T cell repertoires in COVID-19. Method: immunoSEQ multiplex PCR; TCRdb's copy keeps in-frame clones and lacks some. The sample records a few hundred thousand clones, around 89% being singletons. The source material was PBMCs or T cells enriched from blood (not recorded which). These receptors originate from a woman under 30 with acute COVID-19.

The gene calls are TRBV7-6 and TRBJ1-5; 7 bases fit TRBD1. The CDR3 has 15 amino acids. The germline CDR1 and CDR2 sequences are SGHVS and FNYEAQ. V was pared by 5 bases and J by 9 bases, with 13 bases of the junction left unmatched. The CDR3 DNA follows: TGTGCCAGCAGCCCTGGGACAGCTTCAGGTCTGCCCCAGCATTTT. It yields the protein CASSPGTASGLPQHF.

This clone was counted a single time. The rearrangement links TRBV30 to TRBJ2-3, with TRBD1 matching 7 bases. Germline V gene lookup returns CDR1 GTSNPN and CDR2 SVGIG (reference sequence). The J segment lost 5 bases and the V segment lost 4 bases, leaving 6 bases of the junction unmatched. This CDR3 contains 13 residues. CDR3 protein: CAWNRGWGDTQYF. CDR3 DNA: TGTGCCTGGAACAGGGGATGGGGAGATACGCAGTATTTT. Full variable domain (rest looked up from reference TRBV30 and TRBJ2-3): SQTIHQWPATLVQPVGSPLSLECTVEGTSNPNLYWYRQAAGRGLQLLFYSVGIGQISSEVPQNLSASRPQDRQFILSSKKLLLSDSGFYLCAWNRGWGDTQYFGPGTRLTVL.

This chain connects TRBV21-1 to TRBJ1-5. TRBV21-1 is annotated as a pseudogene. The CDR3 runs 12 residues. CDR3 amino acids: CASRGWNQPQHF. CDR3 bases: TGTGCCAGCCGGGGATGGAATCAGCCCCAGCATTTT.

This chain links TRBV25-1 with TRBJ1-1; no clear D gene. V was pared by 1 base and J by 4 bases, with 7 bases between. Germline loops: CDR1 MGHDK, CDR2 SYGVNS. This CDR3 has 13 residues. CDR3 nucleotides: TGTGCCAGCAGTGAATCAGGTTTCACTGAAGCTTTCTTT. Its translation: CASSESGFTEAFF. Using reference TRBV25-1 and TRBJ1-1 for the parts outside the CDR3, the full variable domain is EADIYQTPRYLVIGTGKKITLECSQTMGHDKMYWYQQDPGMELHLIHYSYGVNSTEKGDLSSESTVSRIRTEHFPLTLESARPSHTSQYLCASSESGFTEAFFGQGTRLTVV.

CDR3 sequence reads: CASSKAGTGEAEAFF. The CDR3 coding sequence is TGTGCCAGCAGTAAAGCCGGGACAGGGGAAGCTGAAGCTTTCTTT. The rearrangement links TRBV28 to TRBJ1-1; 10 nucleotides line up with TRBD1. The CDR3 consists of 15 residues. V lost 5 bases and J lost 6; bases outside the gene matches: 9. CDR1 is MDHEN, CDR2 SYDVKM, per germline.

CDR3 sequence (DNA): TGTGCTAGTGGTTTGTCGCGGGGGGGGCCCGACACCGGGGAGCTGTTTTTT. It yields the protein CASGLSRGGPDTGELFF. The chain links TRBV12-5 to TRBJ2-2; TRBD2 matches 9 bases. The junction had 7 bases not matched to a gene; V was cut back by 2 bases and J by 3 bases. CDR3 length: 17 residues. Germline V gene data show CDR1 as LGHNT and CDR2 as FRNRAP.

V is TRBV19 and J is TRBJ2-7; tentatively, D is TRBD1 (6 bases). In germline, CDR1 is LNHDA, CDR2 SQIVND (reference sequence). V was cut by 7 bases and J by 2 bases, with 21 bases left in between. CDR3 length: 16 amino acids. The CDR3 loop reads CASTPIPGHKAYEQYF. Here the CDR3 DNA reads TGTGCCAGTACCCCTATTCCGGGACATAAGGCCTACGAGCAGTACTTC.

CDR3 DNA sequence: TGTGCCAGTGGAAGTGGGGGCAGGGTCGATGGTCAGCCCCAGCATTTT. This gives the protein CASGSGGRVDGQPQHF. V usage is TRBV19 and J usage is TRBJ1-5; possible D gene TRBD1, 6 bases. This CDR3 has 16 amino acids. Trimming removed 8 bases at V and 6 bases at J, with 23 bases between. Germline values: CDR1 LNHDA, CDR2 SQIVND (reference sequence).

This clone was seen a handful of times. The V gene is TRBV28, the J gene TRBJ2-7; D is unclear. With 7 bases removed from V and 2 bases from J, the gap between germline ends came to 9 bases. The CDR3 covers 12 residues. Germline assignment: CDR1 MDHEN and CDR2 SYDVKM. CDR3 bases: TGTGCCAGCACCCAGGCTACCTACGAGCAGTACTTC. Translating it yields CASTQATYEQYF.

This clone was observed at least ten times. The CDR3 protein is CASKGDRLNTEAFF. Here the CDR3 DNA reads TGTGCCAGCAAGGGGGACCGTCTGAACACTGAAGCTTTCTTT. This sequence joins TRBV5-4 and TRBJ1-1; perhaps TRBD1 as D (6 bases). Per germline, CDR1 SGHNT and CDR2 YYREEE (reference sequence). V was trimmed by 6 bases and J by 0 bases, leaving 12 bases between them. The CDR3 is 14 residues long.

The chain carries TRBV4-1 and TRBJ2-1; 10 bases align to TRBD2. CDR3 length: 18 residues. The J segment lost 7 bases and the V segment lost 3 bases, leaving 15 bases of the junction unmatched. Germline lookup yields CDR1 MGHRA and CDR2 YSYEKL. In DNA, the CDR3 is TGCGCCAGCAGCCATGGGTTCCTGAGGCTAGCGGGAGAAAATGAGCAGTTCTTC. Its protein is CASSHGFLRLAGENEQFF.

In this sample, this clone turned up once. The chain is built from TRBV29-1 and TRBJ2-3; 7 bases align to TRBD2. This CDR3 comprises 13 residues. Germline V gene lookup returns CDR1 SQVTM and CDR2 ANQGSEA. Trimming at V came to 8 bases and at J to 6 bases, leaving 11 bases not matched to a gene. The CDR3 nucleotides read TGCAGCCAGCGAGCGGGAAGTTCGGATACGCAGTATTTT. Translating it yields CSQRAGSSDTQYF.

The chain recombines TRBV3-1 (or the pseudogene TRBV3-2) with TRBJ1-1, with D maybe TRBD1 (5 bases). The germline gives CDR1 LGHDT, CDR2 YNNKEL (reference sequence). V was clipped by 0 bases and J by 10 bases, with 12 bases between them. This CDR3 is 13 amino acids long. The CDR3 sequence is CASSQERRGIAFF. The CDR3 DNA sequence: TGTGCCAGCAGCCAAGAAAGGAGGGGCATAGCTTTCTTT.

The chain uses TRBV3-1 (or the pseudogene TRBV3-2) and TRBJ1-5; D possibly corresponds to TRBD1 (5 bases). This CDR3 is built from 15 residues. Germline CDR1 is LGHDT and CDR2 is YNNKEL (reference sequence). V was trimmed by 0 bases and J by 5 bases, leaving 11 bases between them. Written as DNA, the CDR3 is TGTGCCAGCAGCCAAGATATCGGCAGGGATCAGCCCCAGCATTTT. It codes for CASSQDIGRDQPQHF.